Here is one TCR beta chain with its context. Its antigen is unidentified. The data were obtained in a study of T cells in Graves' hyperthyroidism and ophthalmopathy. Broader study findings: Blood also contained most expanded thyroid clonotypes above 0.001.

Germline CDR1 is SGHVS and CDR2 is FQNEAQ. V lost 7 bases, J lost 9 bases, and 19 bases lay in between. This CDR3 has 14 amino acids. Amplified TCR beta CDR3 regions derived from RNA transcripts. In the first-round RT-PCR of the TCR CDR3, the HTBI primer set was used. TCRdb recomputed calls from the multiplex PCR reads with MiXCR, one row per CDR3 protein. The data contain hundreds of thousands of distinct CDR3 sequences, around 39% of them seen just once; the ten biggest clones take up 7.5% to 9.5%. Any patient presenting with uncontrolled infection, other autoimmune disease, pregnancy or lactation was left out. The diagnostic basis comprised clinical symptoms, serum thyroxine and TRAb, thyroid ultrasound and orbital computed tomography.

The sequence was collected from a man younger than 35 with Graves' hyperthyroidism. V is TRBV7-8 and J is TRBJ1-5; D not resolved. Source material: blood. The chain's CDR3 is CASTPLDIPRPQHF. The DNA of the CDR3 is TGTGCCAGCACCCCCTTAGACATCCCGAGGCCCCAGCATTTT.